This TCR beta chain derives from a study of breast tumors, draining lymph nodes, adjacent tissues. Whole-study findings and limits: Data only fit, rather than demonstrated, lymph node origin of most tumor T cells.

This clonotype was observed many times. Its antigen is unknown. TCRdb fed the multiplex PCR reads into MiXCR, producing one record per CDR3 protein. The sample contains about 140,000 distinct CDR3 sequences, roughly 33% of which appear only once. The CDR3 contains 14 residues. Germline V gene data show CDR1 as SGHRS and CDR2 as YFSETQ. V lost 4 bases and J 0 bases, leaving 10 bases between the germline ends. Axillary draining lymph nodes of breast cancer patients supplied the node samples. This receptor was taken from a female donor with breast cancer. Some clones in this sample may be carry-over from other donors' samples. The chain recombines TRBV5-1 with TRBJ2-5; maybe TRBD2 (6 bases). The sequenced sample was axillary lymph node tissue. The CDR3 bases are TGCGCCAGCAGCCCTGGAGGGGACCAAGAGACCCAGTACTTC. It codes for CASSPGGDQETQYF. Full variable domain (missing parts from reference TRBV5-1 and TRBJ2-5): KAGVTQTPRYLIKTRGQQVTLSCSPISGHRSVSWYQQTPGQGLQFLFEYFSETQRNKGNFPGRFSGRQFSNSRSEMNVSTLELGDSALYLCASSPGGDQETQYFGPGTRLLVL.